This T cell receptor (beta chain) was sequenced for a study of T-cell reconstitution after alpha-beta-depleted transplantation in children. The CDR3 totals 14 residues. Germline CDR1 reads KGHSH; CDR2 reads LQKENI. Trimming left V 3 bases short and J 12 bases short, with 21 bases between. The TCRbeta library incorporated unique molecular identifiers. TCRdb itself ran the PCR reads through MiXCR, one entry per CDR3 protein. The repertoire holds some 460,000 distinct CDR3 sequences, with under 20% as singletons. The chain combines TRBV18 with TRBJ2-7; D tentatively fits TRBD1 or TRBD2 (6 bases each). The sample consisted of PBMCs, mostly from graft donor cells, taken 360 days after TCRalphabeta/CD19-depleted stem cell transplant. The receptor was isolated from a boy in the first two years of life who had a stem cell transplant for Wiskott-Aldrich syndrome, so the T cells may come from the graft donor. The CDR3, as DNA: TGTGCCAGCTCACCTACCAAGTGGGGGGCGAAAAGGTACTTC. Amino acids: CASSPTKWGAKRYF.